Listed below are T cell receptor beta chains from one sample, sequenced in a study of blood T cell repertoires in COVID-19. TCRdb keeps only in-frame clones here, not all; method: immunoSEQ multiplex PCR. Of 130,000 or so clones listed, more than 75% are singletons. The sample comprised peripheral blood. The source is a human donor in a cohort sampled during active COVID-19. Each CDR3 is given without its conserved first and last residue. Part of the rows lack a size; the others show once, few, many or a class for expanded clones.

v_call: TRBV2
clone_size: NA
j_call: TRBJ2-5
cdr3_aa: ASSPRGGETQY

v_call: TRBV7-9
clone_size: NA
j_call: TRBJ2-2
cdr3_aa: ASSLKGAKSGELF

v_call: TRBV30
clone_size: NA
j_call: TRBJ2-1
cdr3_aa: AWSVRLYNEQF

v_call: TRBV29-1
clone_size: NA
j_call: TRBJ2-1
cdr3_aa: SVEGSASGDNNEQF

v_call: TRBV5-1
clone_size: NA
j_call: TRBJ2-5
cdr3_aa: ASSFGDRGFETQY

v_call: TRBV7-2
clone_size: NA
j_call: TRBJ2-1
cdr3_aa: ASNSAGGSHPF

v_call: TRBV5-4
clone_size: NA
j_call: TRBJ2-3
cdr3_aa: ASSLQGGTDTQY

v_call: TRBV18
clone_size: NA
j_call: TRBJ2-7
cdr3_aa: ASSPVHGDYEQY

v_call: TRBV7-9
clone_size: NA
j_call: TRBJ2-3
cdr3_aa: AGTSDSDTQY

v_call: TRBV5-6
clone_size: NA
j_call: TRBJ2-7
cdr3_aa: ASSFQGHYEQY

v_call: TRBV7-2
clone_size: NA
j_call: TRBJ2-7
cdr3_aa: ASSLLGTGTYEQY

v_call: TRBV6-6
clone_size: few
j_call: TRBJ1-2
cdr3_aa: ASSPGSPGYGYT

v_call: TRBV7-2
clone_size: NA
j_call: TRBJ2-1
cdr3_aa: ASSPGTLAYNEQF

v_call: TRBV6-1
clone_size: NA
j_call: TRBJ2-3
cdr3_aa: ASSERVGFTDTQY

v_call: TRBV12-3/TRBV12-4
clone_size: NA
j_call: TRBJ1-5
cdr3_aa: ASSRDRGQPQH

v_call: TRBV5-1
clone_size: once
j_call: TRBJ1-1
cdr3_aa: ASSLLGPTEAF

v_call: TRBV5-1
clone_size: NA
j_call: TRBJ2-1
cdr3_aa: ASSPSWTLLYNEQF

v_call: TRBV28
clone_size: NA
j_call: TRBJ1-2
cdr3_aa: ASEMGGAYGYT

v_call: TRBV19
clone_size: NA
j_call: TRBJ1-6
cdr3_aa: ASSTGWSYSPLH

v_call: TRBV7-2
clone_size: NA
j_call: TRBJ2-1
cdr3_aa: ASSLGTSSYNEQF

v_call: TRBV28
clone_size: NA
j_call: TRBJ2-7
cdr3_aa: ASSLTGYEQY

v_call: TRBV3-1/TRBV3-2
clone_size: NA
j_call: TRBJ2-5
cdr3_aa: ASSHQHVETQY

v_call: TRBV3-1/TRBV3-2
clone_size: NA
j_call: TRBJ2-5
cdr3_aa: ASSQGQFGFLTQY

v_call: TRBV7-9
clone_size: NA
j_call: TRBJ1-5
cdr3_aa: ASSLAEGSPSI

v_call: TRBV7-6
clone_size: once
j_call: TRBJ2-2
cdr3_aa: ASSPQGAGELF

v_call: TRBV9
clone_size: NA
j_call: TRBJ2-5
cdr3_aa: ASAAGLGRGPGTQY

v_call: TRBV5-1
clone_size: NA
j_call: TRBJ2-1
cdr3_aa: ASSPRPGVNEQF

v_call: TRBV5-1
clone_size: NA
j_call: TRBJ1-6
cdr3_aa: ASSLGQTYNSPLH

v_call: TRBV10-2
clone_size: NA
j_call: TRBJ1-2
cdr3_aa: ASSEGQINYGYT

v_call: TRBV11-1
clone_size: once
j_call: TRBJ1-1
cdr3_aa: ASSGQLNTEAF

v_call: TRBV6-4
clone_size: NA
j_call: TRBJ1-1
cdr3_aa: ASSASTGQAF

v_call: TRBV25-1
clone_size: NA
j_call: TRBJ2-1
cdr3_aa: ASRRGGAYNEQF

v_call: TRBV7-2
clone_size: once
j_call: TRBJ1-6
cdr3_aa: ASSLDRSNSPLH

v_call: TRBV7-9
clone_size: NA
j_call: TRBJ1-3
cdr3_aa: ASSPGGGIGNTIY